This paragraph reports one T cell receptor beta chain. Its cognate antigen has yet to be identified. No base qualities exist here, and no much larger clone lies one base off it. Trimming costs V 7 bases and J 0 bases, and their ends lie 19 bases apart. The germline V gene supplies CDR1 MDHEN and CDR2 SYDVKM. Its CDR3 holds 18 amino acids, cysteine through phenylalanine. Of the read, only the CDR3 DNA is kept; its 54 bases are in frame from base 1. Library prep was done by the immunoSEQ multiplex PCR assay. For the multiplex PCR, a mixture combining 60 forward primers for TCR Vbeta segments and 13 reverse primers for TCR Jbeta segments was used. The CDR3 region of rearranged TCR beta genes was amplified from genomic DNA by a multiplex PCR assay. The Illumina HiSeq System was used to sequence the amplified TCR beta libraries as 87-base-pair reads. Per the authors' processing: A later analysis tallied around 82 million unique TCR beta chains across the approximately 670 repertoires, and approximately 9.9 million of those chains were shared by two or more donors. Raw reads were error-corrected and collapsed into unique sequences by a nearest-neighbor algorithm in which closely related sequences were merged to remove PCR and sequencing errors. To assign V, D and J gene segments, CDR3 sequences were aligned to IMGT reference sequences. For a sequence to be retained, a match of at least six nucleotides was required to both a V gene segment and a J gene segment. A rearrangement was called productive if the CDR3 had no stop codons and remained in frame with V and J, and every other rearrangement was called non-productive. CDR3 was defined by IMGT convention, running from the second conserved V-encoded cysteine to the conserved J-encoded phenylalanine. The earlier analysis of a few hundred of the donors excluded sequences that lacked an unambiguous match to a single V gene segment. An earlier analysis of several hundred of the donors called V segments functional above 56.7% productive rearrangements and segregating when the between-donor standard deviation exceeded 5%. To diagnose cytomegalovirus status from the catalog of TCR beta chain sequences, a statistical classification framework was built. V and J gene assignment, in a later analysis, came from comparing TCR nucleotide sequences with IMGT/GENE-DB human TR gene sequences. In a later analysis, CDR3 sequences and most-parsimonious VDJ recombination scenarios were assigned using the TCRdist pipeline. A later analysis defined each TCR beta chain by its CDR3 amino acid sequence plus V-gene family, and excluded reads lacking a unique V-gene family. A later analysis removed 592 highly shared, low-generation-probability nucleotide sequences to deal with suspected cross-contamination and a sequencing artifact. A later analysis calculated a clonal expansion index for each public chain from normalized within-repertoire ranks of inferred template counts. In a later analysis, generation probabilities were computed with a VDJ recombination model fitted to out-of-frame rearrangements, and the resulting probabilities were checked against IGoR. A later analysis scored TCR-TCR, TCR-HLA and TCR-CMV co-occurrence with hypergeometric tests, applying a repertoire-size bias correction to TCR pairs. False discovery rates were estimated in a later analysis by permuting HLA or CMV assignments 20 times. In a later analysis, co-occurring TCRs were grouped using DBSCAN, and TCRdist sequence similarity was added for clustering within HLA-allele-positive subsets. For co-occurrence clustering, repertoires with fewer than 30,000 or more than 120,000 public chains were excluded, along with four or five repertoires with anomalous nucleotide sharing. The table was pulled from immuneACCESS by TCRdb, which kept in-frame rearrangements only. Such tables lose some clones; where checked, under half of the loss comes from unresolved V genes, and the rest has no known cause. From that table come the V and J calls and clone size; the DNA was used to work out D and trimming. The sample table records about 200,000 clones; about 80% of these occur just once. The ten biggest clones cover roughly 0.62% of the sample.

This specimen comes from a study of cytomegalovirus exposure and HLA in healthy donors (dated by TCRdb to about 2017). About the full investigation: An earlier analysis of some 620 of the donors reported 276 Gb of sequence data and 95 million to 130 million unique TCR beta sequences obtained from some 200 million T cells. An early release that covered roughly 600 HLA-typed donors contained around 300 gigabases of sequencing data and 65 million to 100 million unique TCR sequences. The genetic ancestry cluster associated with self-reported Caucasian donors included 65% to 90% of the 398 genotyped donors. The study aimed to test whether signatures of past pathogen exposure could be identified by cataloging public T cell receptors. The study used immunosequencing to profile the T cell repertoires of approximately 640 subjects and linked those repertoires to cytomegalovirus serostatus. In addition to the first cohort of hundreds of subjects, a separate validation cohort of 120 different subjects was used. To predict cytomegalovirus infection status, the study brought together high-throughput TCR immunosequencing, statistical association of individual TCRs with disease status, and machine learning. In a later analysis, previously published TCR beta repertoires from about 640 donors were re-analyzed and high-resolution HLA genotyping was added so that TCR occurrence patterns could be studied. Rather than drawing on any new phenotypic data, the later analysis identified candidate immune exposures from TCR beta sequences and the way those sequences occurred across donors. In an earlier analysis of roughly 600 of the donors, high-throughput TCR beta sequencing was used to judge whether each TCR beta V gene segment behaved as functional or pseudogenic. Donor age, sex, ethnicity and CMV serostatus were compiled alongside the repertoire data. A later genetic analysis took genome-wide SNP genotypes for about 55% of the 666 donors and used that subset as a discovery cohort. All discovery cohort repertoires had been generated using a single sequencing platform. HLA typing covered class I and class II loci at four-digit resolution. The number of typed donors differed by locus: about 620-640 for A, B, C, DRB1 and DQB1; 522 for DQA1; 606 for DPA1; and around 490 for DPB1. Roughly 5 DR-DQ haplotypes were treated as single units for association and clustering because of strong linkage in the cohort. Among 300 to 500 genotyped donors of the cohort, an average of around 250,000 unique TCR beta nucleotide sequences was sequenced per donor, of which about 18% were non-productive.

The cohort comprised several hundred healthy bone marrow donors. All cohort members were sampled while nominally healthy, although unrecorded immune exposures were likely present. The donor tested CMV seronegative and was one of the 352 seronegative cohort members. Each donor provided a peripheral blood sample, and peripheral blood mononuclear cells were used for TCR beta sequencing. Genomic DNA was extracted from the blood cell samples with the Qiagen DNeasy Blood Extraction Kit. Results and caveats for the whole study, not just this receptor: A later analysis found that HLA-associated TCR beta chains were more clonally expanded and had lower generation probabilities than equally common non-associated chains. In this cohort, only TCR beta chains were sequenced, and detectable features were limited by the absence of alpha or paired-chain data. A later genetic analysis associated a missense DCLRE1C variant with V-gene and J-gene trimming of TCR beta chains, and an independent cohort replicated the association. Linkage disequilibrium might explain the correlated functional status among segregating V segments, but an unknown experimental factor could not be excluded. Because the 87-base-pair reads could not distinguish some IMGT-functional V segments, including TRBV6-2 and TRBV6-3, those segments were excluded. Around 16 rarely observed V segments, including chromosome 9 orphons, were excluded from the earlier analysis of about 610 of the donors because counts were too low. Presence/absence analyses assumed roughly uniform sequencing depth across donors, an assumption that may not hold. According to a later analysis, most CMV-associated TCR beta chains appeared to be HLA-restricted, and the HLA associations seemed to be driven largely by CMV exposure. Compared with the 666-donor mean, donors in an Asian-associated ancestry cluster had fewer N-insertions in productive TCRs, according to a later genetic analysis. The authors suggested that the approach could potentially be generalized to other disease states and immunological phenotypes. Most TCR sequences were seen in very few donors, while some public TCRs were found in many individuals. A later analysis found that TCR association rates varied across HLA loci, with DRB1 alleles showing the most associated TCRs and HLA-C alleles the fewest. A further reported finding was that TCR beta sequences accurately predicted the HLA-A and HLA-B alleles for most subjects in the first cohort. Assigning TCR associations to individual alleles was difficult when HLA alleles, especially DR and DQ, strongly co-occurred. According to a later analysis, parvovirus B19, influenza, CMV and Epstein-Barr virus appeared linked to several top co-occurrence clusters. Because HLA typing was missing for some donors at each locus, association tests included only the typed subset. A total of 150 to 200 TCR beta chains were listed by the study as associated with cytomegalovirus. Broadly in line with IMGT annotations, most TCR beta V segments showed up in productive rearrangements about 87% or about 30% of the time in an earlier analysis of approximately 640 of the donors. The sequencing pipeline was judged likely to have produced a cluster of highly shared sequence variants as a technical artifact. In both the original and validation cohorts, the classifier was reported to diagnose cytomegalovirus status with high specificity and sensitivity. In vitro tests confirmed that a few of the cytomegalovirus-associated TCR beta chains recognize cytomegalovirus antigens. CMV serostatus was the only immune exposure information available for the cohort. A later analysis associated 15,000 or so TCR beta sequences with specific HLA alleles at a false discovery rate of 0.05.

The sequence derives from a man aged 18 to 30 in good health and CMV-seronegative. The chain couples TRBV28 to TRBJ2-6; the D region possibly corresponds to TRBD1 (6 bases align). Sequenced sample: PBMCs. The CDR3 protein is CASTTSAAQGSGANVLTF. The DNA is TGTGCCAGCACAACCAGCGCCGCACAGGGCTCTGGGGCCAACGTCCTGACTTTC.